The 10 T cell receptor beta chains below all came from one sample that was sequenced in a study of Graves' ophthalmopathy and Graves' hyperthyroidism. The authors amplified TCR beta CDR3 regions, and they did so from RNA transcripts for repertoire sequencing. The library came from an HTBI-primed first-round RT-PCR and a second-round multiplex PCR. TCRdb re-analysed the multiplex PCR reads in MiXCR, keeping a single row per CDR3 protein. This sample has around 600,000 distinct CDR3 sequences, with roughly 39% found just once. Specimen: peripheral blood. The receptors shown here come from an adult man with Graves' ophthalmopathy.

This chain joins TRBV5-1 and TRBJ1-2; tentative D call: TRBD1 (6 bases). The CDR3 is 13 amino acids. Trimming stripped 4 bases from V and 4 bases from J, with 11 bases between. Germline CDR1 SGHRS, CDR2 YFSETQ. CDR3 DNA sequence: TGCGCCAGCAGCACGGGACACCCCTATGGCTACACCTTC. Amino acid sequence: CASSTGHPYGYTF.

Turning to this clonotype: One base away lies a much larger clone, so this may be a sequencing read error. The rearrangement links TRBV9 to TRBJ1-6; the D is unclear. The CDR3 has 12 residues. V lost 9 bases and J 10 bases, leaving 14 bases between the germline ends. Germline CDR1 and CDR2: SGDLS and YYNGEE. The CDR3 DNA reads as TGTGCCATCAGTCGAACGGGGTCACCCCTCCACTTT. Translating it yields CAISRTGSPLHF. Full variable domain (rest looked up from reference TRBV9 and TRBJ1-6): DSGVTQTPKHLITATGQRVTLRCSPRSGDLSVYWYQQSLDQGLQFLIQYYNGEERAKGNILERFSAQQFPDLHSELNLSSLELGDSALYFCAISRTGSPLHFGNGTRLTVT.

The genes are TRBV24-1 and TRBJ1-2; perhaps TRBD1 as D (6 bases). V shed 3 bases and J shed 4 bases, with 35 bases lying between them. The V gene's germline CDR1 is KGHDR and CDR2 SFDVKD. The CDR3 extends over 22 amino acids. The CDR3 sequence is CATSDPAAGWDQPQGRGYGYTF. For the CDR3, the DNA is TGTGCCACCAGTGATCCCGCAGCGGGGTGGGATCAGCCCCAGGGGAGAGGCTATGGCTACACCTTC.

The rearrangement joins TRBV11-2 to TRBJ2-7, with D possibly TRBD2 on 7 matching bases. The J call could be wrong; TRBJ2-1 is a better fit for the DNA end. CDR1 is SGHAT and CDR2 is FQNNGV in the germline V gene. The CDR3 totals 16 residues. CDR3 in DNA: TGTGCCAGCAGTGAGCCTGGGGGCGGGAGTCGAAATGAGCAGTTCTTC. This translates into CASSEPGGGSRNEQFF.

This clonotype was found many times. The genes are TRBV6-1 and TRBJ2-7; unclear D gene. The V end lost 8 bases, the J end lost 0 bases, and 11 bases lay between the germline ends. CDR1 and CDR2 from the germline V gene are MNHNS and SASEGT. The CDR3 totals 13 residues. The CDR3 loop is CASGRADSYEQYF. The CDR3 bases are TGTGCCAGCGGTCGGGCTGACTCCTACGAGCAGTACTTC.

In this sample, this clonotype turned up a few times. In nucleotides, the CDR3 is TGTGCCACCAGCAGAGAAGGGAACTACGGGGAGCAGTACTTC. This gives the protein CATSREGNYGEQYF. The rearrangement uses TRBV15 and TRBJ2-7; no firm D call. The V end was cut by 0 bases, the J end by 7 bases, with 13 bases between. Germline V CDR1 and CDR2: LNHNV, YYDKDF (reference sequence). The CDR3 spans 14 residues.

This clonotype was seen repeatedly, ten times or more. CDR3 in amino acids: CASSLFSREQYF. Here the CDR3 DNA reads TGTGCCAGCAGTTTGTTTAGTCGGGAGCAGTACTTC. The chain has TRBV12-3 or TRBV12-4 and TRBJ2-7; unclear D gene. The CDR3 spans 12 residues. Trimming shortened V by 3 bases and J by 7 bases, and 10 bases separated the two germline ends.

J is TRBJ2-7 and V is TRBV29-1, with TRBD1 identical over 10 bases. This CDR3 comprises 18 residues. The germline CDR1 and CDR2 sequences are SQVTM and ANQGSEA. Losses at the gene ends were 4 bases for V and 2 bases for J; bases not matched to a gene: 17. In DNA, the CDR3 is TGCAGCGTTGCCCGCGATGGGCGGGACAGGGGCTACACCTACGAGCAGTACTTC. It is translated as CSVARDGRDRGYTYEQYF.

This clonotype appeared many times. This chain joins TRBV10-3 and TRBJ2-7; the D gene is possibly TRBD1 (6 bases). From germline, CDR1 is ENHRY and CDR2 SYGVKD. V was clipped by 5 bases and J by 0 bases, with 11 bases between them. CDR3 length: 14 amino acids. This CDR3 is CAISRDTVSYEQYF. The CDR3, as DNA: TGTGCCATCAGTCGGGACACGGTCTCCTACGAGCAGTACTTC.

This clonotype was seen many times. This sequence joins TRBV12-3 or TRBV12-4 and TRBJ1-2; perhaps TRBD1 as D (5 bases). Trimming cost V 2 bases and J 4 bases, with 14 bases left between them. The CDR3 covers 15 residues. The CDR3 region has the DNA TGTGCCAGCAGTTTACGGGGGATGGCGGGCTATGGCTACACCTTC. Encoded protein: CASSLRGMAGYGYTF.